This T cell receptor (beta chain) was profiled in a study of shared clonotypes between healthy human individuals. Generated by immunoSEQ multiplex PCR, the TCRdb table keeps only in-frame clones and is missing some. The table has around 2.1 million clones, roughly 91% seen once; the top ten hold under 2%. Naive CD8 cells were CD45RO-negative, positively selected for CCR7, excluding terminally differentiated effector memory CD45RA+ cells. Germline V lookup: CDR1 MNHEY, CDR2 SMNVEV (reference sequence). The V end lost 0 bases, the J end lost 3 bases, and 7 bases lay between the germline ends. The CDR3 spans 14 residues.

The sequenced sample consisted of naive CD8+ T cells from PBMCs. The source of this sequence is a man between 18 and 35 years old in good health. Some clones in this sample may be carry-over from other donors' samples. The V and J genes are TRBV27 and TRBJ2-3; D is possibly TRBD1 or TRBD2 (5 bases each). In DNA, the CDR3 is TGTGCCAGCAGTTTATCCTGGGGGACAGATACGCAGTATTTT. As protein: CASSLSWGTDTQYF.